This TCR beta chain was sequenced during a study of T cell responses to AZD1222 COVID-19 vaccine. Across the study: Second doses were pooled across both intervals (about 4 or about 12 weeks). Study findings and constraints: Repertoire samples came only from after the peak T cell response. Donors were chiefly white British, with a greater number of females, and clonal diversity was perhaps underestimated.

A note on this clone: Antigen: not known.

Germline lookup yields CDR1 SGDLS and CDR2 YYNGEE. This CDR3 region has 15 residues. V gave up 3 bases and J gave up 3 bases; unmatched junction bases: 6. Measured with immunoSEQ multiplex PCR; TCRdb has only the in-frame clones, and not every one. Here the sample spans over 130,000 clones, roughly 92% being singletons. The chain is built from TRBV9 and TRBJ2-5, with 9 bases aligning to TRBD2. The sequence was obtained from an adult in good health. The specimen was peripheral blood, collected on day 0 of AZD1222 vaccination. CDR3 loop: CASSGRLAEKETQYF. The CDR3 coding sequence is TGTGCCAGCAGCGGGAGACTAGCGGAGAAAGAGACCCAGTACTTC.